The 16 T cell receptor beta chains listed next were all sequenced from one sample in a study of identical twins. TCRdb ran MiXCR on the 5' RACE reads and lists one entry per CDR3 protein. Of approximately 690,000 distinct CDR3 sequences in the sample, approximately 6.1% were seen once. Sequenced: naive T cells sorted from blood. These receptors were taken from a man aged 18 to 30 in good health.

This clonotype was detected ten times or more. V usage is TRBV20-1 and J usage is TRBJ2-1, with 9 bases lining up with TRBD1. The CDR3 covers 14 residues. The germline V gene has CDR1 DFQATT and CDR2 SNEGSKA (reference sequence). Trimming took 1 base from V and 4 from J; bases not matched to a gene: 2. The DNA for the CDR3 is TGCAGTGCTAGAGTTGGGACAGGGTACAATGAGCAGTTCTTC. The encoded protein is CSARVGTGYNEQFF.

V is TRBV20-1 and J is TRBJ2-7, with TRBD2 identical over 12 bases. The CDR3 contains 15 residues. Germline loops: CDR1 DFQATT, CDR2 SNEGSKA (reference sequence). V lost 5 bases and J lost 2; bases outside the gene matches: 7. CDR3 in amino acids: CSALRLAGGTYEQYF. The CDR3, as DNA: TGCAGTGCTTTAAGGCTAGCGGGAGGGACCTACGAGCAGTACTTC.

This clonotype was observed at least ten times. V and J are TRBV5-1 and TRBJ2-1; weak D call: TRBD2 (6 bases). From germline, CDR1 is SGHRS and CDR2 YFSETQ. V lost 3 bases and J 1 base, leaving 14 bases between the germline ends. The CDR3 covers 16 residues. Written as DNA, the CDR3 is TGCGCCAGCAGCTGGGTCGGGACTGTTTCCTACAATGAGCAGTTCTTC. Translating it yields CASSWVGTVSYNEQFF.

This clonotype occurred many times. The J gene is TRBJ2-5, the V gene TRBV7-8; D gene unclear. Germline CDR1 is SGHVS and CDR2 is FQNEAQ. CDR3 length: 14 amino acids. Trimming stripped 1 base from V and 1 base from J, with 7 bases between. CDR3 DNA: TGTGCCAGCAGCTTAGGTCGAACCCAAGAGACCCAGTACTTC. Translated: CASSLGRTQETQYF. The whole variable domain, filled in from reference TRBV7-8 and TRBJ2-5, reads GAGVSQSPRYKVAKRGQDVALRCDPISGHVSLFWYQQALGQGPEFLTYFQNEAQLDKSGLPSDRFFAERPEGSVSTLKIQRTQQEDSAVYLCASSLGRTQETQYFGPGTRLLVL.

This clonotype was picked up a small number of times. The chain combines TRBV6-2 or TRBV6-3 with TRBJ2-7; D is ambiguous. The CDR3 extends over 14 amino acids. CDR1 and CDR2 from the germline V gene are MNHEY and SVGEGT. V was pared by 7 bases and J by 3 bases, with 16 bases between. The CDR3 sequence is CASKALDTNYEQYV. The CDR3 DNA reads TGTGCCAGCAAGGCGCTAGATACCAACTACGAGCAGTACGTC.

This clonotype was recorded at least ten times. The chain links TRBV20-1 to TRBJ1-2, with no clear D. CDR1 and CDR2 (germline): DFQATT, SNEGSKA (reference sequence). Trimming left V 0 bases short and J 2 bases short, with 19 bases between. The CDR3 is 17 residues long. For the CDR3, the DNA is TGCAGTGCTAGAGATCTATTTACCAACCTGGCAAACTATGGCTACACCTTC. Translation gives CSARDLFTNLANYGYTF.

This clonotype was recorded at least ten times. The chain has TRBV7-8 and TRBJ2-1; 7 bases fit TRBD1. Germline V gives CDR1 SGHVS, CDR2 FQNEAQ. The CDR3 covers 13 residues. V lost 2 bases to trimming and J lost 8 bases; unmatched junction nucleotides: 3. The CDR3 is CASSLTGADEQFF. Here the CDR3 DNA reads TGTGCCAGCAGCTTAACAGGGGCAGATGAGCAGTTCTTC.

This clonotype was recorded at least ten times. This chain uses TRBV29-1 with TRBJ1-1; TRBD1 matches 7 bases. Trimming at V came to 7 bases and at J to 0 bases, leaving 5 bases not matched to a gene. This CDR3 region has 13 residues. Germline values: CDR1 SQVTM, CDR2 ANQGSEA. The CDR3 loop is CSASDRLNTEAFF. For the CDR3, the DNA is TGCAGCGCCTCGGACAGGCTGAACACTGAAGCTTTCTTT.

This clonotype came up many times. J is TRBJ1-2 and V is TRBV24-1, with 8 nucleotides matching TRBD1. Trimming took 5 bases from V and 3 from J; bases not matched to a gene: 7. The germline V gene encodes CDR1 KGHDR and CDR2 SFDVKD. This CDR3 has 15 residues. CDR3 in DNA: TGTGCCACCAGTGCAGAGGCAGGGGGCCACTATGGCTACACCTTC. The encoded protein is CATSAEAGGHYGYTF.

This clonotype was seen ten or more times. In nucleotides, the CDR3 is TGCGCCAGCAGCTTGGGCCCCCTACTAGCGGGTGAGCAGTTCTTC. This gives the protein CASSLGPLLAGEQFF. The J gene is TRBJ2-1, the V gene TRBV5-1; 9 nucleotides align to TRBD2. V gave up 0 bases and J gave up 9 bases; unmatched junction bases: 7. The CDR3 runs 15 residues. Germline CDR1 SGHRS, CDR2 YFSETQ.

At least ten counts were recorded for this clonotype. The chain is built from TRBV5-1 and TRBJ2-7, with 7 bases identical to TRBD2. The junction had 7 bases not matched to a gene; V was cut back by 4 bases and J by 3 bases. Germline assignment: CDR1 SGHRS and CDR2 YFSETQ. CDR3 length: 14 residues. CDR3 nucleotides: TGCGCCAGCAGCCAGGGAGGCGGGAGCTACGAGCAGTACTTC. It translates to CASSQGGGSYEQYF.

This clonotype occurred a few times. This chain uses TRBV20-1 with TRBJ1-2; D perhaps matches TRBD1 (6 bases). The CDR3 sequence is 14 residues long. Trimming removed 4 bases from V and 2 bases from J, with 14 bases in between. Germline V gene data show CDR1 as DFQATT and CDR2 as SNEGSKA (reference sequence). This CDR3 is CSAISLQGNYGYTF. CDR3 sequence (DNA): TGCAGTGCTATCTCTCTACAGGGCAACTATGGCTACACCTTC.

Many counts were recorded for this clonotype. V is TRBV29-1 and J is TRBJ2-3; D is unclear. Germline values: CDR1 SQVTM, CDR2 ANQGSEA. V was trimmed by 2 bases and J by 6 bases, leaving 27 bases between them. The CDR3 runs 18 residues. The CDR3 region has the DNA TGCAGCGTTGAATTTTACCTTAGGCAGGAAAGGCTTGGGGATACGCAGTATTTT. Translating gives CSVEFYLRQERLGDTQYF.

In its sample, this clonotype was seen a few times. The gene calls are TRBV2 and TRBJ2-7; D may correspond to TRBD1 or TRBD2 (5 bases each). CDR1 and CDR2 (germline): SNHLY, FYNNEI. V was shortened by 7 bases and J by 2 bases, with 15 bases between the two germline ends. The CDR3 is made up of 14 amino acids. The CDR3 DNA sequence: TGTGCCAGCAAAGAGGGGACCGAACCCTACGAGCAGTACTTC. Encoded protein: CASKEGTEPYEQYF.

There are many counts of this clonotype. V and J are TRBV7-9 and TRBJ2-3; no clear D. From germline, CDR1 is SEHNR and CDR2 FQNEAQ (reference sequence). This CDR3 has 16 amino acids. Trimming took 10 bases from V and 0 from J, leaving 20 bases between them. The CDR3 reads CATPLFTPESTDTQYF. The CDR3 bases are TGTGCCACCCCCCTCTTCACTCCCGAGAGCACAGATACGCAGTATTTT.

The rearrangement joins TRBV6-2 or TRBV6-3 to TRBJ1-2; 10 nucleotides agree with TRBD1. The CDR3 is made up of 16 amino acids. Germline-derived CDR1 and CDR2 are MNHEY and SVGEGT. V dropped 8 bases and J dropped 4; count of bases not matched to a gene: 13. For the CDR3, the DNA is TGTGCCAGCCGGGCGACAGGGGGCTTTGGTGGCTATGGCTACACCTTC. Translation gives CASRATGGFGGYGYTF.